One and the same sample provided the 17 T cell receptor beta chains below, sequenced in a study of CD8+CD57+ T cells in acquired aplastic anemia. All patients picked for sequencing had shown, by flow cytometry, an expansion of CD8+CD57+ cells. Genomic DNA constituted the template upon which TCR beta VDJ and CDR3 profiling was performed. TCRdb reanalysed the reads using MiXCR and keeps one entry per CDR3 protein. Of about 470,000 distinct CDR3 sequences listed, more than 25% are singletons. The material sequenced was sorted CD4+, CD8+, or CD8+CD57+ T cells (not recorded which) from PBMCs. These TCRs come from a human donor with aplastic anemia.

Regarding this clonotype: Possible read error: a much larger clone is one base away. The chain uses TRBV7-2 and TRBJ1-2; a weak D match, TRBD1 (5 bases). This CDR3 spans 13 amino acids. Germline CDR1 reads SGHTA; CDR2 reads FQGNSA. CDR3 coding DNA: TGTGCCGGCAGCTTAGCACAGGTCTATGGCTACACCTTC. Encoded protein: CAGSLAQVYGYTF.

This clonotype was counted only a few times. The V call is TRBV20-1, the J call TRBJ2-7, with D perhaps TRBD1 (6 bases). CDR3 length equals 14 residues. CDR1 is DFQATT, CDR2 SNEGSKA, per germline (reference sequence). CDR3 sequence (DNA): TGCAGCGTAGGGTCGTCAGGGGCTTTTTACGAGCAGTACTTC. Protein: CSVGSSGAFYEQYF.

The gene calls are TRBV4-1 and TRBJ2-1; D uncertain. CDR3 length: 15 residues. The V end lost 1 base, the J end lost 8 bases, and 15 bases lay between the germline ends. The V gene's germline CDR1 is MGHRA and CDR2 YSYEKL. CDR3 sequence reads: CASSQAPEQSHEQFF. CDR3 bases: TGCGCCAGCAGCCAAGCACCGGAACAGAGTCATGAGCAGTTCTTC.

The V gene is TRBV10-3, the J gene TRBJ2-2, with 10 bases aligning to TRBD2. V lost 4 bases and J lost 1; bases outside the gene matches: 6. This CDR3 spans 17 amino acids. The germline V gene encodes CDR1 ENHRY and CDR2 SYGVKD. This CDR3 reads CAISGTGTSVNTGELFF. Here the CDR3 DNA reads TGTGCCATCAGTGGCACCGGGACTAGCGTGAACACCGGGGAGCTGTTTTTT.

The chain is built from TRBV7-9 and TRBJ2-7, with D maybe TRBD2 (5 bases). Trimming pared 3 bases from V and 10 bases from J, leaving 7 bases between. The CDR3 length is 10 residues. Germline lookup yields CDR1 SEHNR and CDR2 FQNEAQ (reference sequence). CDR3 sequence (DNA): TGTGCCAGCAGCTTGGCGGGCCAGTACTTC. As protein: CASSLAGQYF.

Concerning this clonotype: With a much larger clone just one base away, this may be a read error. The chain employs TRBV4-1 and TRBJ2-7; TRBD1 matches 9 bases. The germline CDR1 and CDR2 sequences are MGHRA and YSYEKL. Unmatched junction bases numbered 6, after V lost 1 base and J lost 5 bases. The CDR3 is 15 residues long. CDR3 nucleotides: TGCGCCAGCAGCCAAGGACAGGGGGTTGACCACGAGCAGTACTTC. Amino acids: CASSQGQGVDHEQYF.

This chain connects TRBV4-1 to TRBJ2-3, with 13 bases that match TRBD2. CDR3 length: 18 residues. The V gene's germline CDR1 is MGHRA and CDR2 YSYEKL. Germline trimming cut 4 bases from V and 5 bases from J; bases unmatched to any gene: 12. The CDR3 DNA follows: TGCGCCAGCAGCCGGGTGACTAGCGGGAGGAACCGAATAGATACGCAGTATTTT. This codes for CASSRVTSGRNRIDTQYF.

A few counts support this clonotype. This chain uses TRBV10-2 with TRBJ1-6; D is unclear. The germline CDR1 and CDR2 sequences are WSHSY and SAAADI. This CDR3 is 13 amino acids long. V was cut by 7 bases and J by 9 bases, with 13 bases left in between. The CDR3 spells CASTSGRRSPLHF. The CDR3 DNA reads TGCGCCAGCACTTCGGGAAGACGTTCACCCCTCCACTTT.

This clonotype was recorded at least ten times. The chain couples TRBV5-1 to TRBJ1-2; 7 bases agree with TRBD1. Germline CDR1 SGHRS, CDR2 YFSETQ. The CDR3 is 12 amino acids. Germline trimming cut 4 bases from V and 7 bases from J; bases unmatched to any gene: 4. The CDR3 coding sequence is TGCGCCAGCAGCCAGGACAGGAGTGGCTACACCTTC. This translates into CASSQDRSGYTF. Drawing the rest from reference TRBV5-1 and TRBJ1-2, the complete variable domain is KAGVTQTPRYLIKTRGQQVTLSCSPISGHRSVSWYQQTPGQGLQFLFEYFSETQRNKGNFPGRFSGRQFSNSRSEMNVSTLELGDSALYLCASSQDRSGYTFGSGTRLTVV.

The chain joins TRBV6-1 to TRBJ2-7; D gene ambiguous. V gave up 8 bases and J gave up 3 bases, with 8 bases separating them. The germline V gene has CDR1 MNHNS and CDR2 SASEGT. There are 11 residues in the CDR3. This chain's CDR3 is CASGSYYEQYF. The CDR3 DNA sequence: TGTGCCAGCGGATCTTACTACGAGCAGTACTTC.

The V and J genes are TRBV28 and TRBJ1-4; a possible D gene is TRBD1 (5 bases). CDR3 length: 18 amino acids. Germline V CDR1 and CDR2: MDHEN, SYDVKM. V lost 2 bases to trimming and J lost 4 bases, with 20 bases between them. The CDR3 protein is CASSLISLSGRLNEKLFF. CDR3 nucleotide sequence: TGTGCCAGCAGTTTAATAAGTCTTTCGGGACGGCTTAATGAAAAACTGTTTTTT.

About this clonotype: The CDR3 carries no conserved terminal phenylalanine or tryptophan, so it likely arises from a read error. The chain combines TRBV2 with TRBJ2-7; weak D call: TRBD2 (6 bases). The CDR3 runs to 14 residues. The V gene lost 1 base and the J gene lost 4 bases, with 11 bases spanning the gap. Germline V CDR1 and CDR2: SNHLY, FYNNEI. The CDR3 DNA reads as TGTGCCAGCAGTGAAGGTATCGGGACTTACGAGCAGTACCTC. It specifies CASSEGIGTYEQYL.

In its sample, this clonotype was seen once. This may be a read error: a much more frequent sequence differs by one nucleotide. This sequence joins TRBV5-1 and TRBJ2-1; TRBD2 aligns across 8 bases. The CDR3 has 12 amino acids. The germline V gene encodes CDR1 SGHRS and CDR2 YFSETQ. J was trimmed by 10 bases and V by 7 bases; bases with no gene match: 7. The CDR3 DNA reads TGCGCCAGCGGCAGCGGGAGCTACGAGCAGTTCTTC. This gives the protein CASGSGSYEQFF.

Comments on this clonotype: One base away lies a much larger clone, so this may be a sequencing read error. The CDR3 carries no conserved terminal phenylalanine or tryptophan, so it likely arises from a read error. The chain is built from TRBV19 and TRBJ1-5; 9 nucleotides line up with TRBD1. V dropped 3 bases and J dropped 10; count of bases not matched to a gene: 7. The CDR3 loop spans 14 amino acids. Germline V lookup: CDR1 LNHDA, CDR2 SQIVND (reference sequence). CDR3 protein: CASSIWDRDLPQHS. The CDR3 coding sequence is TGTGCCAGTAGTATTTGGGACAGGGATCTACCCCAGCATTCT.

The J gene is TRBJ1-1, the V gene TRBV7-9, with TRBD1 identical over 8 bases. In germline, CDR1 is SEHNR, CDR2 FQNEAQ (reference sequence). Trimming took 5 bases from V and 7 from J; bases not matched to a gene: 9. This CDR3 is built from 14 residues. CDR3 in DNA: TGTGCCAGCAGCAGGACAGGGATTATGAATGAAGCTTTCTTT. It translates to CASSRTGIMNEAFF.

In its sample, this clonotype was seen a few times. The rearrangement uses TRBV2 and TRBJ2-7; D call uncertain. This CDR3 comprises 12 residues. V lost 5 bases, J lost 3 bases, and 8 bases lay in between. Germline CDR1 reads SNHLY; CDR2 reads FYNNEI. DNA for the CDR3: TGTGCCAGCAGTAAAGTAAGCTACGAGCAGTACTTC. Translation gives CASSKVSYEQYF.

The rearrangement uses TRBV5-6 and TRBJ1-1; D remains unclear. The germline V and J ends were trimmed by 3 bases and 3 bases, with 15 bases remaining between them. The CDR3 is made up of 15 amino acids. CDR1 SGHDT and CDR2 YYEEEE come from the germline V gene. The CDR3 DNA sequence: TGTGCCAGCAGCTGGCGCCAGACTGTCCACACTGAAGCTTTCTTT. It specifies CASSWRQTVHTEAFF.